This T cell receptor (beta chain) came from a study of Siglec-9 on CD8 T cells in melanoma. General study findings and limits: Siglec-9 reportedly marks and regulates an effector memory CD8+ T-cell subset apparently accumulating in melanoma tumors.

Clones were sequenced by immunoSEQ multiplex PCR, and TCRdb holds only the in-frame ones, with some missing. The sample gives more than 30,000 clones, 80% to 85% of which show up once; approximately 1.7% is in the top ten. CDR1 is GTSNPN, CDR2 SVGIG, per germline (reference sequence). V gave up 4 bases and J gave up 5 bases, with 8 bases separating them. The CDR3 sequence is 11 residues long. Worth noting for this clone: Its target is not known.

The chain couples TRBV30 to TRBJ1-1; maybe TRBD1 (5 bases). This TCR was recovered from a human donor in good health. Sample: Siglec-9- CD8+ T cells sorted from blood. CDR3 bases: TGTGCCTGGACCCGGGGGACTGAAGCTTTCTTT. It encodes CAWTRGTEAFF.